These 5 T cell receptor beta chains came from one sample sequenced in a study of OX40 agonist ivuxolimab in advanced cancers. Here immunoSEQ multiplex PCR was the method, and the copy in TCRdb shows in-frame clones only, minus some. Among approximately 77,000 clones listed, roughly 89% were seen once. The starting material was CD4+ or CD8+ T cells sorted from blood, obtained in a trial of the OX40 agonist ivuxolimab. These receptors all stem from an adult with an advanced solid tumor such as melanoma, head and neck, liver or kidney cancer.

J is TRBJ2-3 and V is TRBV6-5, with 10 bases matching TRBD1. The CDR3 covers 15 residues. Germline loops: CDR1 MNHEY, CDR2 SVGAGI. J gave up 2 bases and V 5 bases, and 4 bases lay outside the gene matches. In DNA, the CDR3 is TGTGCCAGCAGTGGGACAGGGGCGATCACAGATACGCAGTATTTT. Its translation is CASSGTGAITDTQYF.

The rearrangement uses TRBV10-3 and TRBJ2-7; D unclear. The CDR3 loop spans 14 amino acids. The germline V gene encodes CDR1 ENHRY and CDR2 SYGVKD. V shed 1 base and J shed 2 bases, with 9 bases lying between them. The CDR3 sequence: CAISEYEGPYEQYF. The CDR3 coding sequence is TGTGCCATCAGTGAGTATGAAGGGCCCTACGAGCAGTACTTC.

The rearrangement links TRBV2 to TRBJ2-7; 8 bases align to TRBD2. Germline CDR1 reads SNHLY; CDR2 reads FYNNEI. V lost 5 bases and J lost 5; bases outside the gene matches: 2. This CDR3 has 12 residues. CDR3 sequence reads: CASSSGSHEQYF. The CDR3 bases are TGTGCCAGCAGTAGCGGGAGCCACGAGCAGTACTTC.

This clone has more than one count but fewer than ten. V is TRBV6-5 and J is TRBJ2-6; D is perhaps TRBD2 (5 bases). The length of the CDR3 is 15 residues. The V end lost 0 bases, the J end lost 2 bases, and 5 bases lay between the germline ends. Germline assignment: CDR1 MNHEY and CDR2 SVGAGI. CDR3 nucleotide sequence: TGTGCCAGCAGTTACTCGCGGGCTGGGGCCAACGTCCTGACTTTC. This codes for CASSYSRAGANVLTF.

V gene TRBV19 combines with J gene TRBJ2-6; D gene unclear. CDR1 is LNHDA and CDR2 is SQIVND in the germline V gene (reference sequence). The V and J ends lost 9 bases and 0 bases respectively, with 6 bases between them. This CDR3 region has 13 residues. The CDR3 loop reads CASRYSGANVLTF. The CDR3 DNA is TGTGCCAGCCGCTACTCTGGGGCCAACGTCCTGACTTTC.